The clone carrying this T cell receptor beta chain was counted many times. Healthy Caucasians supplied all donations. The V end lost 1 base, the J end lost 2 bases, and 18 bases lay between the germline ends. From germline, CDR1 is SGHRS and CDR2 YFSETQ. The length of the CDR3 is 17 residues. These data are taken from a study of identical twins. Unique molecular identifiers were present on the cDNA, and a universal primer site came from template switching. TCRdb reprocessed the 5' RACE reads with MiXCR, giving one entry per CDR3 protein. The sample records roughly 200,000 distinct CDR3 sequences, around 6.9% being singletons. These sequences were also reported in another study, on yellow fever vaccine responses in identical twins.

The sequence was obtained from a woman aged 18 to 35 in good health. The rearrangement joins TRBV5-1 to TRBJ2-5; D remains unclear. The sequenced sample was memory (CD45RO+) T cells sorted from blood. This CDR3 reads CASSLQASGSLQETQYF. CDR3 nucleotides: TGCGCCAGCAGCTTGCAGGCCAGTGGGTCGCTACAAGAGACCCAGTACTTC. Full variable domain (outside the CDR3, taken from reference TRBV5-1 and TRBJ2-5): KAGVTQTPRYLIKTRGQQVTLSCSPISGHRSVSWYQQTPGQGLQFLFEYFSETQRNKGNFPGRFSGRQFSNSRSEMNVSTLELGDSALYLCASSLQASGSLQETQYFGPGTRLLVL.